The 18 T cell receptor beta chains presented below share a single source sample, sequenced in a study of molecular identifiers for immune sequencing clone quantification. TCRdb recomputed calls from the PCR reads with MiXCR, one row per CDR3 protein. This table has under 600,000 distinct CDR3 sequences, roughly a fifth appearing once. Sequenced material: naive CD8+ T cells from blood, with Jurkat cell RNA spiked in. Subset defined: FACS-sorted CD8+CD4-CCR7+CD45RA+ naive T cells. These receptors all stem from a human donor in good health. Some libraries in this study had Jurkat cell RNA spiked in.

V usage is TRBV12-5 and J usage is TRBJ1-2; D unclear. Germline CDR1 is LGHNT and CDR2 is FRNRAP. V was trimmed by 1 base and J by 4 bases, leaving 7 bases between them. The CDR3 extends over 13 amino acids. CDR3 coding DNA: TGTGCTAGTGGTTTGGGCAATGGCTATGGCTACACCTTC. This translates into CASGLGNGYGYTF.

This clonotype was detected only a few times. The CDR3 nucleotides are TGCAGTGCACAAAGGGGAGACGAGCAGTACTTC. Translated: CSAQRGDEQYF. This rearrangement joins TRBV20-1 to TRBJ2-7; D is tentatively TRBD1 or TRBD2 (5 bases each). With 6 bases removed from V and 5 bases from J, the gap between germline ends came to 11 bases. Germline lookup yields CDR1 DFQATT and CDR2 SNEGSKA (reference sequence). The CDR3 is made up of 11 amino acids.

The table lists this clonotype with a count of one. Since the CDR3 does not end with the conserved phenylalanine or tryptophan, this likely comes from a read error. The gene calls are TRBV6-1 and TRBJ1-5, with no clear D. The germline V gene has CDR1 MNHNS and CDR2 SASEGT. The CDR3 has 15 residues. V lost 2 bases and J 3 bases, leaving 11 bases between the germline ends. The CDR3 sequence: CASSESEGSNQPQHS. For the CDR3, the DNA is TGTGCCAGCAGTGAATCAGAAGGGTCCAATCAGCCCCAGCATTCT.

Ten or more counts support this clonotype. The chain recombines TRBV6-5 with TRBJ1-2; 7 bases are a match to TRBD1. J was trimmed by 3 bases and V by 3 bases; bases with no gene match: 4. The CDR3 covers 14 residues. The V gene's germline CDR1 is MNHEY and CDR2 SVGAGI. The CDR3 sequence is CASSYTGTDYGYTF. The DNA for the CDR3 is TGTGCCAGCAGTTATACCGGGACAGACTATGGCTACACCTTC.

This clonotype has a count of ten or more. This rearrangement joins TRBV2 to TRBJ2-5; no clear D. The CDR3 loop spans 15 amino acids. V gave up 0 bases and J gave up 8 bases, with 16 bases separating them. CDR1 SNHLY and CDR2 FYNNEI come from the germline V gene. CDR3 coding DNA: TGTGCCAGCAGTGAAGCGGGCACGTCCGCGTTAACCCAGTACTTC. Residues: CASSEAGTSALTQYF.

This clonotype came up a few times. This chain joins TRBV12-3 or TRBV12-4 and TRBJ2-5; either TRBD1 or TRBD2 may supply D (5 bases each). Trimming pared 6 bases from V and 1 base from J, leaving 12 bases between. This CDR3 spans 14 amino acids. In DNA, the CDR3 is TGTGCCAGCAGCTACCCGGGACGCCAAGAGACCCAGTACTTC. Translating gives CASSYPGRQETQYF.

This clonotype has at least ten counts. This chain joins TRBV20-1 and TRBJ2-3; D not resolved. CDR3 length equals 13 residues. CDR1 and CDR2 (germline): DFQATT, SNEGSKA (reference sequence). The V and J ends lost 7 bases and 0 bases respectively, with 11 bases between them. CDR3 bases: TGCAGTGATAAACCTGCTAGCACAGATACGCAGTATTTT. This codes for CSDKPASTDTQYF.

This clonotype was detected many times. The rearrangement links TRBV7-2 to TRBJ2-2; D tentatively reads TRBD1 or TRBD2 (5 bases each). This CDR3 has 16 residues. CDR1 and CDR2 from the germline V gene are SGHTA and FQGNSA. With 1 base removed from V and 6 bases from J, the gap between germline ends came to 15 bases. DNA of the CDR3: TGTGCCAGCAGCTTAGGAGAGGGCAGGGTGGCCGGGGAGCTGTTTTTT. It translates to CASSLGEGRVAGELFF.

At least ten counts were recorded for this clonotype. The V gene is TRBV9, the J gene TRBJ2-1; 8 bases agree with TRBD1. V was clipped by 1 base and J by 4 bases; unmatched bases: 1. Germline CDR1 reads SGDLS; CDR2 reads YYNGEE. The CDR3 is 14 amino acids. The CDR3, as DNA: TGTGCCAGCAGCGTACGGACAGGGTACAATGAGCAGTTCTTC. Residues: CASSVRTGYNEQFF.

The chain combines TRBV15 with TRBJ2-5; 9 bases line up with TRBD1. This CDR3 is 14 amino acids long. Unmatched junction bases numbered 3, after V lost 3 bases and J lost 4 bases. Per germline, CDR1 LNHNV and CDR2 YYDKDF (reference sequence). The DNA of the CDR3 is TGTGCCACCAGCAGGAGGACAGGGGCAGAGACCCAGTACTTC. Its protein is CATSRRTGAETQYF.

This clonotype was seen many times. V and J are TRBV7-9 and TRBJ2-3; 7 nucleotides align to TRBD1. The CDR3 loop spans 15 amino acids. CDR1 SEHNR and CDR2 FQNEAQ come from the germline V gene (reference sequence). J was trimmed by 0 bases and V by 4 bases; bases with no gene match: 4. The CDR3 coding sequence is TGTGCCAGCAGCTCACCGGGACAGAGCACAGATACGCAGTATTTT. Protein product: CASSSPGQSTDTQYF.

This clonotype was recorded a few times. This rearrangement joins TRBV4-3 to TRBJ2-7; TRBD2 aligns across 14 bases. Germline-derived CDR1 and CDR2 are LGHNA and YSLEER. Trimming took 3 bases from V and 7 from J; bases not matched to a gene: 11. The CDR3 is made up of 17 amino acids. The CDR3 nucleotides are TGCGCCAGCAGCCACGGGACTAGCGGGGGCTTAGGTCGGGAGCAGTACTTC. It translates to CASSHGTSGGLGREQYF.

For this clonotype: Being one base from a much bigger clone, this may be a read error. The chain recombines TRBV19 with TRBJ2-3; 9 bases fit TRBD2. CDR3 size: 15 residues. The germline V gene has CDR1 LNHDA and CDR2 SQIVND (reference sequence). The CDR3 DNA follows: TGTGCCTGTAGTGGCTGGCTAGCGGGGACAGATACGCAGTATTTT. This sequence encodes CACSGWLAGTDTQYF.

As concerns this clonotype: Just one base apart from a much larger clone, this may be a read error. Likely a read error: the CDR3 ends without its conserved phenylalanine or tryptophan. The rearrangement links TRBV29-1 to TRBJ2-5, with D perhaps TRBD1 (5 bases). The germline CDR1 and CDR2 sequences are SQVTM and ANQGSEA. The V gene lost 4 bases and the J gene lost 5 bases, with 14 bases spanning the gap. The CDR3 covers 13 residues. The CDR3 region is CSVGQLVMETQYL. In DNA form, the CDR3 reads TGCAGCGTTGGACAGTTGGTAATGGAGACCCAGTACCTC.

This clonotype was observed many times. The J gene is TRBJ2-7, the V gene TRBV28; no clear D gene. V was clipped by 6 bases and J by 3 bases, with 15 bases between them. Germline assignment: CDR1 MDHEN and CDR2 SYDVKM. The CDR3 is 14 residues long. CDR3 loop: CASRTRGMGYEQYF. The CDR3 DNA sequence: TGTGCCAGCAGAACCCGTGGGATGGGCTACGAGCAGTACTTC.

The sample holds a few counts of this clonotype. This chain connects TRBV12-3 or TRBV12-4 to TRBJ2-1; 9 nucleotides line up with TRBD1. This CDR3 region has 17 residues. Unmatched junction bases numbered 11, after V lost 5 bases and J lost 3 bases. CDR3 region: CASSLETGTGLYNEQFF. DNA of the CDR3: TGTGCCAGCAGTCTGGAAACCGGGACAGGGCTCTACAATGAGCAGTTCTTC.

Only a few counts were recorded for this clonotype. The genes are TRBV6-5 and TRBJ1-2, with D perhaps TRBD1 (5 bases). V lost 5 bases, J lost 7 bases, and 14 bases lay in between. Germline lookup yields CDR1 MNHEY and CDR2 SVGAGI. This CDR3 has 13 amino acids. In DNA, the CDR3 is TGTGCCAGCAGTGCCAAAGGGGCCGGTGGCTACACCTTC. Its protein is CASSAKGAGGYTF.

This clonotype was seen a few times. The J gene is TRBJ2-2, the V gene TRBV3-1, with 7 bases aligning to TRBD1. The CDR3 contains 17 residues. The ends lost 4 bases at V and 4 bases at J; junction bases unmatched: 12. From germline, CDR1 is LGHDT and CDR2 YNNKEL (reference sequence). The chain's CDR3 is CASSLSQTGKGTGELFF. CDR3 nucleotides: TGTGCCAGCAGCCTAAGCCAGACAGGGAAGGGCACCGGGGAGCTGTTTTTT.